In its sample, the clone carrying this T cell receptor (beta chain) was seen many times. Its antigen is not identified. This beta chain is off target for a library built for alpha chains, so its abundance means little. The sample belongs to a study of spatial heterogeneity in lung cancer. Study-wide background: Tumor-region TCR transcript counts correlated strongly with a T cell module score from matched bulk RNA-seq.

Time point given: sample taken at primary tumor resection. Study conclusions and caveats: Alpha chains reached an estimated coverage of around 6.5% of tumor T cells, and beta chains approximately 14%. Tumor mutation count correlated with how many alpha and beta TCRs expanded intratumorally. Ubiquitous and regional expanded TCR counts correlated with ubiquitous and regional nonsynonymous mutations, respectively.

TCRdb re-called the 5' RACE reads with MiXCR, one entry per CDR3 protein. The sample has thousands of distinct CDR3 sequences; about 7.7% are singletons. Looked up from germline, CDR1 is SEHNR and CDR2 is FQNEAQ (reference sequence). The CDR3 has 13 amino acids. Trimming cost V 5 bases and J 3 bases; bases outside gene matches: 3. The starting material was lung tumor tissue, obtained at surgery. This TCR derives from a female donor with early-stage non-small cell lung cancer. This chain connects TRBV7-9 to TRBJ2-5; 7 bases are shared with TRBD1. The DNA for the CDR3 is TGTGCCAGCAGCCCCGGACAGGAAGAGACCCAGTACTTC. This gives the protein CASSPGQEETQYF.